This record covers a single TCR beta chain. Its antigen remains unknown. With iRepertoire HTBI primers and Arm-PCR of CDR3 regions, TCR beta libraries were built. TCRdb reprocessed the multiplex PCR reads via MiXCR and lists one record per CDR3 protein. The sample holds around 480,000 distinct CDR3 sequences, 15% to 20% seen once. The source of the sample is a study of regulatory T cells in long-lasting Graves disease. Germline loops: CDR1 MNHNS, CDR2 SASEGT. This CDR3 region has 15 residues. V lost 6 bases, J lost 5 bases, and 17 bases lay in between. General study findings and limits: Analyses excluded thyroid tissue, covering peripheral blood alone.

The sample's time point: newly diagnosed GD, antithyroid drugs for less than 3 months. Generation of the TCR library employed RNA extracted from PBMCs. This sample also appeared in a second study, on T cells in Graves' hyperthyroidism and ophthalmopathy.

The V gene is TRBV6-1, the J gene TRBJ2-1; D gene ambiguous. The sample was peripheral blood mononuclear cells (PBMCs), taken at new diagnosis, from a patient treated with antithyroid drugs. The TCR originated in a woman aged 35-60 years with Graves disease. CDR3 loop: CASSVKGLPNNEQFF. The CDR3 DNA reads TGTGCCAGCAGCGTAAAGGGTTTACCCAACAATGAGCAGTTCTTC.